Listed here is a single T cell receptor beta chain. Its antigen is not identified. Measured with immunoSEQ multiplex PCR; TCRdb has only the in-frame clones, and not every one. Of nearly 20,000 clones listed, around 63% were seen once; the top ten hold under 15%. CDR1 SGHKS and CDR2 YYEKEE come from the germline V gene (reference sequence). This CDR3 contains 16 residues. The junction had 10 bases not matched to a gene; V was cut back by 4 bases and J by 3 bases. This sample was taken from a study of radiation and T cells in renal cell carcinoma. Study-wide results and limits: Sampling covered only 0.95 to 1 g of each tumor. Irradiated tumors had higher TCR clonality than control tumors. Top tumor clonotypes rose in blood 2 weeks post-radiation, then contracted.

Treatment reported: 15 Gy SBRT to primary tumor, nephrectomy 4 weeks later. Nephrectomy followed 15 Gy stereotactic body radiation by 4 weeks. The rearrangement links TRBV5-5 to TRBJ2-7; TRBD2 agrees at 10 bases. This TCR was recovered from a woman aged 70-85 years with renal cell carcinoma. The source material was tumor tissue, sampled from a patient whose treatment included radiotherapy and nephrectomy. This CDR3 is CASSREWTSGLYEQYF. CDR3 DNA sequence: TGTGCCAGCAGCCGAGAATGGACTAGCGGACTCTACGAGCAGTACTTC.